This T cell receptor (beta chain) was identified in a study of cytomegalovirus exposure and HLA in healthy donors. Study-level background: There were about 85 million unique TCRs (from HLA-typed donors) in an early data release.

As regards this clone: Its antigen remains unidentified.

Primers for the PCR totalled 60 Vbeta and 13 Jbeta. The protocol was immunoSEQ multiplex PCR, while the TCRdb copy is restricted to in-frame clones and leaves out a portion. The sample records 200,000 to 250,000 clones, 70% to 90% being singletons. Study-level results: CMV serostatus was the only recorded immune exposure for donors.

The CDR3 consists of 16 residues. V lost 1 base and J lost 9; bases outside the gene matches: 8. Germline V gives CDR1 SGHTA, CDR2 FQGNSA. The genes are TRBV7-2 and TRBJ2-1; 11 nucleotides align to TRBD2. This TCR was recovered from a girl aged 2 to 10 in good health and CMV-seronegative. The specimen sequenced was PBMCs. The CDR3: CASSLGLAGGRSEQFF. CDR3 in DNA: TGTGCCAGCAGCTTAGGGCTAGCGGGAGGACGTAGTGAGCAGTTCTTC.